This T cell receptor (beta chain) stems from a study of PD-1 blockade in classical Hodgkin lymphoma (dated by TCRdb to 2018 to 2020). A note on the overall study: Nivolumab dosing was 3 mg/kg intravenously every 2 weeks, continuing until either disease progression or unacceptable toxicity. To define a peripheral blood immune signature of response to PD-1 blockade in classical Hodgkin lymphoma, the study combined TCR beta sequencing with CyTOF. On the study overall, not on this receptor specifically: Only a single clinical trial cohort was studied, and what caused the repertoire differences, possibly disease activity or prior therapy, remained undefined. Lower diversity was observed in patients in whom nivolumab was started less than 1 year after ASCT, and these patients were excluded from later analyses so that confounding by immune reconstitution would be avoided. Baseline TCR diversity was reported to be lower in newly diagnosed patients than in healthy donors, and even lower in relapsed/refractory patients. Trial patients with a complete response had baseline diversity similar to that of newly diagnosed patients, while partial responders and progressors had significantly lower diversity. A significant rise by C4D1 was seen in CD4+ but not CD8+ TCR diversity (p=0.0027 vs p=0.16), with the rise being most apparent in complete responders (p=0.02).

In its sample, this clone was seen once. The specificity of this receptor is unknown. Base qualities were left out, and no much larger clone turns up one base away. V is reduced by 2 bases and J by 9 bases, leaving a spacing of 11 bases between them. From a lookup of the germline V gene, CDR1 and CDR2 are MDHEN and SYDVKM. The CDR3 goes from the cysteine to the phenylalanine over 13 residues. The read is trimmed to its CDR3 DNA, 39 bases read in frame from base 1. Genomic DNA was isolated using the Qiagen DNeasy kit from unsorted PBMCs as well as from negatively selected CD4+ and CD8+ fractions. TCR beta CDR3 regions were subjected to amplification by immunoSEQ multiplex PCR with primers that anneal to V and J segments. A synthetic immune receptor repertoire was used to minimize amplification bias, and any residual bias was removed computationally once sequencing was done. For the original study's pipeline: Repertoire diversity was quantified as the Shannon entropy index using custom Python scripts. Unsorted, CD4+ and CD8+ repertoires were analyzed separately, except for combined analyses in which CD4+ and CD8+ sequences were merged in silico. A clone was considered expanded if an increase in frequency of at least 2-fold after treatment relative to C1D1 was found, and a pseudocount of 0.5 was applied to clones undetected at baseline. Singleton clones were defined as clones with 0 or 1 copy at C1D1, and non-singleton clones were defined as clones with 2 or more copies. By matching protein sequences in sorted samples from the same patient, clones expanded in unsorted samples were annotated as CD4+, CD8+ or unknown. Wilcoxon tests on paired samples were used to test changes in diversity from C1D1 to C4D1. What TCRdb holds here is the immuneACCESS table cut down to in-frame rearrangements. Part of the clones is not present; checked against another copy, under half of the missing clones reflect an unresolved V gene, and the others are unexplained. Clone size and V and J calls were adopted from that table, with D and trimming inferred from the DNA. This sample has approximately 99,000 clones in its table, and 80% to 90% of those were observed once. The ten largest clonotypes hold 15% to 20% of the sample.

This specimen's time point label, per the study, means: cycle 2 day 1 (C2D1) of nivolumab. Every trial patient had relapsed following autologous stem cell transplantation, and prior brentuximab vedotin exposure was what differed among cohorts A, B and C. The trial cohort included 45 to 65 patients with relapsed/refractory classical Hodgkin lymphoma, and each patient had a best overall response of complete response, partial response or progressive disease. Trial patients were treated with single-agent nivolumab in the multi-cohort phase II CheckMate 205 trial. An independent review committee assessed best overall response by applying the 2007 International Working Group response criteria. Trial PBMCs were collected immediately before nivolumab initiation (C1D1) and during therapy at cycle 2 day 1 and cycle 4 day 1. Peripheral blood was collected in 8 mL Vacutainer Cell Preparation Tubes, from which PBMCs were isolated by centrifugation and then cryopreserved.

The sequence was collected from a human donor with classical Hodgkin lymphoma. The sample here was peripheral blood mononuclear cells (PBMCs), taken before the second cycle of nivolumab. The V and J segments used are TRBV28 and TRBJ1-3; TRBD1 could be the D gene, as 6 bases match. The DNA sequence is as follows: TGTGCCAGCAGTTTACCGCAGGGGATCACCATATATTTT. Its protein is CASSLPQGITIYF.